This T cell receptor (beta chain) was captured in a study of neoadjuvant anti-PD-1 for oral cavity cancer. Across the whole study: Patients mostly received three to four biweekly nivolumab doses at 3 mg/kg before surgery. Study-wide points: Treg/Th17 ratio rose with pretreatment blood and fell with post-treatment tumor TCRbeta clonality. Each response group had just a few patients in TCR analyses.

Germline loops: CDR1 SGHVS, CDR2 FQNEAQ. Trimming removed 5 bases from V and 6 bases from J; junction bases left unmatched: 8. The CDR3 covers 16 residues. These oral cavity squamous cell carcinomas were HPV-negative and locally advanced. Some clones are missing from TCRdb's copy, which holds only in-frame ones; the method was immunoSEQ multiplex PCR. The table includes around 12,000 clones, less than 70% detected once. Turning to this clone: Its matching antigen is unknown.

The clonotype originates from a person between 40 and 85 years old with oral cavity squamous cell carcinoma. The donor label of this sample is uncertain. The specimen comprised tumor tissue, sampled before nivolumab (anti-PD-1) treatment. The gene calls are TRBV7-8 and TRBJ1-5; 12 bases map to TRBD1. Written as DNA, the CDR3 is TGTGCCAGCAGCACCCGGGACAGGGGGCTGGTTCAGCCCCAGCATTTT. It encodes CASSTRDRGLVQPQHF.